Listed below are T cell receptor beta chains from one sample, sequenced in a study of T-cell memory formation after mild COVID-19. TCRdb reprocessed the 5' RACE reads with MiXCR, giving one entry per CDR3 protein. The sample records under 600,000 distinct CDR3 sequences, about 22% being singletons. The sequenced sample consisted of PBMCs or a T cell subset sorted from them (not recorded which). These receptors were obtained from an adult woman who had mild COVID-19 (a few samples of this study predate the infection). Cell type and time point are not known. CDR3s leave out the opening cysteine and the closing phenylalanine or tryptophan. Fields, in order: V gene, J gene, D gene, CDR3 protein. D genes are given only for firm matches.

TRBV5-1	TRBJ2-1	TRBD1	ASSWTGSDYNEQF
TRBV29-1	TRBJ1-2	NA	SDPSGYT
TRBV11-2	TRBJ2-3	TRBD2	ASSFSFAGGGDTQY
TRBV4-1	TRBJ2-5	NA	ASSQVGGQETQY
TRBV6-5	TRBJ2-1	NA	ASSYRSGLLSNEQF
TRBV20-1	TRBJ1-2	NA	SARDEGAGYGYT
TRBV7-3	TRBJ1-1	NA	ASSLTSRTEAF
TRBV24-1	TRBJ2-7	TRBD1	ATSDAGPGQAYEQY
TRBV6-6	TRBJ2-3	TRBD2	ASSYPLVGGLPTDTQY
TRBV7-2	TRBJ2-5	TRBD2	ASSLGGTSTRETQY
TRBV7-2	TRBJ1-3	NA	ASSLATALSGNTIY
TRBV2	TRBJ2-6	NA	ATSGPGANVLT
TRBV19	TRBJ2-2	NA	ASIRTDQQRTGELF
TRBV5-1	TRBJ2-2	TRBD1	ASSPTGAANTGELF
TRBV3-1	TRBJ1-1	TRBD1	ASSLGGRGRGTEAF
TRBV7-9	TRBJ1-1	NA	ASSLVGGRNTEAF
TRBV4-1	TRBJ1-1	NA	ASSQGFQGGTEAF
TRBV14	TRBJ2-1	TRBD1	ASSQAPRGPSGDEQF